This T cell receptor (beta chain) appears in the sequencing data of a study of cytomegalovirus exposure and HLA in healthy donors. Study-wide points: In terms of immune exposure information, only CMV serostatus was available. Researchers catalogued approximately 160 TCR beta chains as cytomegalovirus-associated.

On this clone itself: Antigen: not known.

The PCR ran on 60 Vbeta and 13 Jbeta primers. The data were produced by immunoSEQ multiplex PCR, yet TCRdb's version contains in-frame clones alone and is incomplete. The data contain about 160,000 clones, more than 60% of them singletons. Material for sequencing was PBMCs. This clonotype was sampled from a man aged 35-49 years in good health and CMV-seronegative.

The CDR3 coding sequence is TGTGCCAGCAGCTTAGGGGACAGGGGGCTAAGCTCCTATAATTCACCCCTCCACTTT. It encodes CASSLGDRGLSSYNSPLHF. The rearrangement uses TRBV13 and TRBJ1-6, with 11 bases aligning to TRBD1. CDR1 is PRHDT and CDR2 is FYEKMQ in the germline V gene (reference sequence). The CDR3 runs 19 residues. Unmatched junction bases numbered 4, after V lost 0 bases and J lost 0 bases.